The 14 T cell receptor beta chains listed next were all sequenced from one sample in a study of coeliac disease. Data came from immunoSEQ multiplex PCR; TCRdb stores just in-frame clones and leaves some out. The data contain roughly 4,800 clones, roughly 74% of them singletons. Material: lamina propria lymphocytes from the gut. These TCRs come from a woman in her late teens or twenties with active celiac disease.

This clone appeared a single time. The CDR3 nucleotides read TGCGCCAGCAGCAGAAGCCGTGAATTAGCGGGAGGTCGGAATGAGCAGTTCTTC. Its protein product is CASSRSRELAGGRNEQFF. The rearrangement links TRBV4-1 to TRBJ2-1; 10 bases fit TRBD2. In germline, CDR1 is MGHRA, CDR2 YSYEKL. CDR3 size: 18 residues. Trimming removed 5 bases from V and 7 bases from J; junction bases left unmatched: 17.

The rearrangement links TRBV18 to TRBJ1-1, with a possible D match to TRBD1 (6 bases). The CDR3 loop spans 14 amino acids. Germline CDR1 is KGHSH and CDR2 is LQKENI. V shed 8 bases and J shed 0 bases, with 13 bases lying between them. As DNA, the CDR3 is TGTGCCAGCACCAAGGACAGATTGAACACTGAAGCTTTCTTT. This gives the protein CASTKDRLNTEAFF.

J is TRBJ2-7 and V is TRBV10-2, with 11 bases matching TRBD2. CDR1 WSHSY and CDR2 SAAADI come from the germline V gene. J was trimmed by 6 bases and V by 8 bases; bases with no gene match: 6. The CDR3 contains 13 residues. This CDR3 is CASARTSGSEQYF. The DNA of the CDR3 is TGCGCCAGCGCCAGGACTAGCGGGTCCGAGCAGTACTTC.

The CDR3 DNA reads TGTGCCAGTATTCCTGGGACTAGCGGGACCAAAACGCAGTATTTT. Its translation is CASIPGTSGTKTQYF. The genes are TRBV6-5 and TRBJ2-3; 13 bases agree with TRBD2. This CDR3 region has 15 residues. The V gene end was trimmed by 9 bases and the J gene end by 9 bases; junction bases not matched to a gene: 12. The germline CDR1 and CDR2 sequences are MNHEY and SVGAGI.

This clone was found once. The chain carries TRBV7-9 and TRBJ2-7; 8 bases are a match to TRBD1. Germline V gene lookup returns CDR1 SEHNR and CDR2 FQNEAQ (reference sequence). Unmatched junction bases numbered 10, after V lost 4 bases and J lost 5 bases. The CDR3 is 15 amino acids. CDR3 sequence: CASSSPRGLINEQYF. The CDR3 coding sequence is TGTGCCAGCAGCTCGCCCAGGGGGCTTATCAACGAGCAGTACTTC.

V and J are TRBV5-4 and TRBJ2-5; TRBD2 matches at 11 bases. Germline lookup yields CDR1 SGHNT and CDR2 YYREEE (reference sequence). The CDR3 length is 17 residues. The V segment lost 0 bases and the J segment 2 bases; nucleotides outside the gene matches: 6. Written as DNA, the CDR3 is TGTGCCAGCAGCTTGGTAGCGGGAGGGCCCCAACAAGAGACCCAGTACTTC. Translating gives CASSLVAGGPQQETQYF.

The chain uses TRBV5-6 and TRBJ2-5, with 8 bases matching TRBD1. V dropped 0 bases and J dropped 7; count of bases not matched to a gene: 11. CDR1 and CDR2 from the germline V gene are SGHDT and YYEEEE. The CDR3 has 16 amino acids. As DNA, the CDR3 is TGTGCCAGCAGCTTGGGGACAGGGAATAATGCAGGGACCCAGTACTTC. This codes for CASSLGTGNNAGTQYF. Full variable domain (rest looked up from reference TRBV5-6 and TRBJ2-5): DAGVTQSPTHLIKTRGQQVTLRCSPKSGHDTVSWYQQALGQGPQFIFQYYEEEERQRGNFPDRFSGHQFPNYSSELNVNALLLGDSALYLCASSLGTGNNAGTQYFGPGTRLLVL.

The chain links TRBV19 to TRBJ1-5; 7 bases are shared with TRBD1. This CDR3 has 15 amino acids. With V trimmed by 3 bases and J by 4 bases, 6 bases remained unmatched. Per germline, CDR1 LNHDA and CDR2 SQIVND (reference sequence). The CDR3 DNA sequence: TGTGCCAGTAGTATGTCAGGGGGATTGAATCAGCCCCAGCATTTT. Protein: CASSMSGGLNQPQHF.

This chain links TRBV5-1 with TRBJ2-5; TRBD1 aligns across 9 bases. The germline CDR1 and CDR2 sequences are SGHRS and YFSETQ. Losses at the gene ends were 1 base for V and 2 bases for J; bases not matched to a gene: 6. CDR3 length: 16 residues. CDR3 residues: CASSLPGTGKQETQYF. The CDR3 DNA is TGCGCCAGCAGCTTGCCTGGGACAGGGAAACAAGAGACCCAGTACTTC.

The chain links TRBV4-1 to TRBJ1-5; the D gene is possibly TRBD1 (6 bases). The ends were cut back, 1 base at V and 1 base at J, with 8 bases in the middle. CDR1 and CDR2 (germline): MGHRA, YSYEKL. The CDR3 is 15 amino acids. The CDR3 sequence is CASSQGDKSNQPQHF. The CDR3 region has the DNA TGCGCCAGCAGCCAAGGGGACAAAAGCAATCAGCCCCAGCATTTT.

This chain uses TRBV14 with TRBJ1-2; D remains unclear. The ends were cut back, 1 base at V and 3 bases at J, with 6 bases in the middle. The CDR3 has 13 residues. Looked up from germline, CDR1 is SGHDN and CDR2 is FVKESK. The CDR3 loop reads CASSQGTHYGYTF. CDR3 in DNA: TGTGCCAGCAGCCAAGGGACTCACTATGGCTACACCTTC.

This clone was seen just once. One junction end does not reproduce the germline sequence, and a read error may be involved. This specimen includes other DNA sequences encoding the same CDR3. This chain uses TRBV7-9 with TRBJ1-1, with D tentatively TRBD1 (5 bases). Looked up from germline, CDR1 is SEHNR and CDR2 is FQNEAQ (reference sequence). The CDR3 runs to 13 residues. This CDR3 is CASEVRGRTEAFF. The CDR3 nucleotides read TGTGCCAGCGAGGTACGGGGGAGGACTGAAGCTTTCTTC.

V and J are TRBV19 and TRBJ2-5; maybe TRBD2 (6 bases). With 5 bases removed from V and 5 bases from J, the gap between germline ends came to 21 bases. Germline V lookup: CDR1 LNHDA, CDR2 SQIVND (reference sequence). The CDR3 sequence is 16 residues long. The CDR3 DNA reads as TGTGCCAGTAGTCCTACGTTGGGGGTGGCGGGGGAGACCCAGTACTTC. This translates into CASSPTLGVAGETQYF.

The chain carries TRBV29-1 and TRBJ2-2; unclear D gene. The V end was cut by 5 bases, the J end by 1 base, with 8 bases between. There are 13 residues in the CDR3. Germline V gene data show CDR1 as SQVTM and CDR2 as ANQGSEA. CDR3 sequence (DNA): TGCAGCGTTATATATTGGAACACCGGGGAGCTGTTTTTT. It translates to CSVIYWNTGELFF.